This T cell receptor (gamma chain) was documented in a study of Vδ1+ human thymocytes. After alphabeta T cell depletion, CD3+ Vdelta1+ Vdelta2- thymocytes were sorted. RNA was extracted from the cells and then reverse transcribed. The CDR3 regions were amplified by multiplex PCR from V-gene primers to a constant-region primer. TCRdb re-identified clones in the multiplex PCR reads via CATT. The sample contains about 36,000 gamma-chain clones, about 19% of which appear only once. Germline CDR1 GITISATS, CDR2 ISYDGTV (reference sequence). V trimming: 4 bases; J trimming: 9 bases; junction bases outside the gene matches: 6. This CDR3 contains 11 residues. This clone was counted ten times or more. The antigen is not known. General study findings and limits: Highly polyclonal TRG and TRD repertoires with Gaussian CDR3 length distributions appeared in thymus.

The sequenced material came from Vdelta1+ gamma-delta thymocytes from the thymus. The subset here: FACS-sorted CD3+ TCRalphabeta- TCRVdelta1+ TCRVdelta2- thymocytes. The clonotype comes from a girl younger than two who had congenital heart surgery. This chain joins TRGV9 and TRGJ1 or TRGJ2. CDR3 coding DNA: TGTGCCTTGTGGGATGCTAGTAAGAAACTCTTT. Translated, it gives CALWDASKKLF.